These 5 T cell receptor beta chains were sequenced from one sample in a study of cytomegalovirus exposure and HLA in healthy donors. Use of 60 Vbeta and 13 Jbeta primers characterized the PCR. Profiling relied on immunoSEQ multiplex PCR, and the TCRdb table lists in-frame clones only, not all of them. The sample has 150,000 or so clones, roughly four fifths seen once. Sample: PBMCs. The receptors were gathered from a man aged 40-49 years in good health and CMV-seropositive.

The CDR3 sequence is CASSRLVKAEQFF. The CDR3 bases are TGTGCCAGCAGTCGGCTAGTAAAGGCTGAGCAGTTCTTC. The J gene is TRBJ2-1, the V gene TRBV28; D gene ambiguous. Germline lookup yields CDR1 MDHEN and CDR2 SYDVKM. The CDR3 covers 13 residues. V was cut by 5 bases and J by 9 bases, with 14 bases left in between.

V and J are TRBV2 and TRBJ1-6; TRBD1 aligns across 12 bases. Germline V CDR1 and CDR2: SNHLY, FYNNEI. CDR3 size: 15 residues. The J segment lost 9 bases and the V segment lost 4 bases, leaving 4 bases of the junction unmatched. The CDR3 loop is CASSAAGQGASPLHF. In DNA form, the CDR3 reads TGTGCCAGCAGTGCGGCGGGACAGGGGGCTTCACCCCTCCACTTT.

The V gene is TRBV6-5, the J gene TRBJ2-7; D is unresolved. Trimming shortened V by 0 bases and J by 2 bases, and 14 bases separated the two germline ends. The germline gives CDR1 MNHEY, CDR2 SVGAGI. This CDR3 has 16 residues. CDR3 DNA sequence: TGTGCCAGCAGTTACTCAATATCCAGATTTGCCTACGAGCAGTACTTC. Encoded protein: CASSYSISRFAYEQYF.

This chain connects TRBV7-2 to TRBJ1-1, with TRBD1 as a possible D gene (5 bases). Per the germline V gene, CDR1 is SGHTA and CDR2 is FQGNSA. V was trimmed by 3 bases and J by 0 bases, leaving 5 bases between them. The CDR3 is 13 amino acids. The CDR3 DNA sequence: TGTGCCAGCAGCTTGACAGTGAACACTGAAGCTTTCTTT. This encodes CASSLTVNTEAFF. Full variable domain (rest looked up from reference TRBV7-2 and TRBJ1-1): GAGVSQSPSNKVTEKGKDVELRCDPISGHTALYWYRQSLGQGLEFLIYFQGNSAPDKSGLPSDRFSAERTGGSVSTLTIQRTQQEDSAVYLCASSLTVNTEAFFGQGTRLTVV.

The chain joins TRBV7-9 to TRBJ1-4; possible D gene TRBD1, 5 bases. This CDR3 region has 16 residues. V gave up 1 base and J gave up 5 bases, with 14 bases separating them. The germline V gene encodes CDR1 SEHNR and CDR2 FQNEAQ (reference sequence). The CDR3 DNA reads as TGTGCCAGCAGCTTAGGGGGCACCTCGCCAAATGAAAAACTGTTTTTT. Translation: CASSLGGTSPNEKLFF.